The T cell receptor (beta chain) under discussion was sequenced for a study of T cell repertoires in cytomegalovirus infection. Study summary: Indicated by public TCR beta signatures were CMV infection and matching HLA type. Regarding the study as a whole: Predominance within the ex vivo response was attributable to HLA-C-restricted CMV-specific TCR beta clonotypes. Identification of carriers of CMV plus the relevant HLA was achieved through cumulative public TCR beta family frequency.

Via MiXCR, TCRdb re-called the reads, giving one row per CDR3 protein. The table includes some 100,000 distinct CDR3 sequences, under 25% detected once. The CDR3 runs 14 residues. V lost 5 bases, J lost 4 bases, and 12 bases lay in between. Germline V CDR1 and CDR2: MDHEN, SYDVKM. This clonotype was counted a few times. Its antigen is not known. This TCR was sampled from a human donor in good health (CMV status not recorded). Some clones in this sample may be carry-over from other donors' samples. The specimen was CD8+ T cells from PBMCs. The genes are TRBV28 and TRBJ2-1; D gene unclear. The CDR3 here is CASSTRTQYNEQFF. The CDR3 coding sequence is TGTGCCAGCAGTACTCGGACGCAATACAATGAGCAGTTCTTC.